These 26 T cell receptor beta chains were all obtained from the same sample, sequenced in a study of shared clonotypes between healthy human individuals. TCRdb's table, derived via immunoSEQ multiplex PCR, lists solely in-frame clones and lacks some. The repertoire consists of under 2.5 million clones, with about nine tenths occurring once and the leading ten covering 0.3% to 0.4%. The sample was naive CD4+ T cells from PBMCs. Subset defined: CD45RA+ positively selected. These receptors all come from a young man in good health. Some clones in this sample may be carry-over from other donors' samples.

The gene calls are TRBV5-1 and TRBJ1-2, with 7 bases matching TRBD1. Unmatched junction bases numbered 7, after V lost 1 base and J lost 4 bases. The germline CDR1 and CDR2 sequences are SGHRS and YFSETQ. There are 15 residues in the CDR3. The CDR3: CASSLTPTGTYGYTF. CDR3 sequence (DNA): TGCGCCAGCAGCTTGACACCGACAGGGACCTATGGCTACACCTTC. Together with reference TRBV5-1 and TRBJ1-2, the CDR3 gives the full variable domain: KAGVTQTPRYLIKTRGQQVTLSCSPISGHRSVSWYQQTPGQGLQFLFEYFSETQRNKGNFPGRFSGRQFSNSRSEMNVSTLELGDSALYLCASSLTPTGTYGYTFGSGTRLTVV.

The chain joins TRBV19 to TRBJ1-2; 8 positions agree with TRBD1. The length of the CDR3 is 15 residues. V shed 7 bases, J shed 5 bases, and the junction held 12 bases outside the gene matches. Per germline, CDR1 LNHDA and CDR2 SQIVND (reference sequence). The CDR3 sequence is CASTSQQGVGYGYTF. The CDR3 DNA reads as TGTGCCAGTACCAGCCAACAGGGGGTAGGGTATGGCTACACCTTC.

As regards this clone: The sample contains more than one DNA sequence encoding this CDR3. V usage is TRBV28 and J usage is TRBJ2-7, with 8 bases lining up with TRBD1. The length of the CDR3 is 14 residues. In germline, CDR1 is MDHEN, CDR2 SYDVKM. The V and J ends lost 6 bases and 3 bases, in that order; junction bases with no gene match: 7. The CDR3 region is CASSSPGTGYEQYF. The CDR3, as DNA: TGTGCCAGCAGCAGTCCCGGGACAGGCTACGAGCAGTACTTC.

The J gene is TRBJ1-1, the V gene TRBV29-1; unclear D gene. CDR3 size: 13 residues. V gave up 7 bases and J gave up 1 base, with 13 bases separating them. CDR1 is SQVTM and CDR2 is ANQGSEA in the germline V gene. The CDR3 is CSAEVATNTEAFF. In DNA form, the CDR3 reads TGCAGCGCCGAGGTCGCGACGAACACTGAAGCTTTCTTT.

The CDR3 DNA reads as TGTGCCAGCAGCGCAAGGGGGGGTGGGCAAGAGACCCAGTACTTC. It is translated as CASSARGGGQETQYF. The chain joins TRBV27 to TRBJ2-5; D is possibly TRBD2 (7 bases). V lost 6 bases to trimming and J lost 2 bases, with 16 bases between them. CDR1 MNHEY and CDR2 SMNVEV come from the germline V gene (reference sequence). This CDR3 is built from 15 residues.

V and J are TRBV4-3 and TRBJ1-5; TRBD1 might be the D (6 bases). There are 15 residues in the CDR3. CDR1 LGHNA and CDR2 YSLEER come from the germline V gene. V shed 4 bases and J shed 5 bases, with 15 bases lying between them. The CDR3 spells CASSPHYRQDQPQHF. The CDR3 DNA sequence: TGCGCCAGCAGCCCACATTACAGACAGGATCAGCCCCAGCATTTT.

The CDR3 spells CASSFVPGTGNSYEQYF. The CDR3 bases are TGCGCCAGCAGCTTTGTGCCGGGGACAGGGAATTCCTACGAGCAGTACTTC. The chain joins TRBV5-1 to TRBJ2-7; 9 bases map to TRBD1. Germline V CDR1 and CDR2: SGHRS, YFSETQ. J was trimmed by 1 base and V by 2 bases; bases with no gene match: 10. The CDR3 is made up of 17 amino acids.

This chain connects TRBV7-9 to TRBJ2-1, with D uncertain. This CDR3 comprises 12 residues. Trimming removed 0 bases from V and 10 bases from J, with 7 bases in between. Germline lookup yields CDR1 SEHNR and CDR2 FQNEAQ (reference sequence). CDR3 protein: CASSLALWEQFF. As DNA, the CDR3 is TGTGCCAGCAGCTTAGCGCTCTGGGAGCAGTTCTTC.

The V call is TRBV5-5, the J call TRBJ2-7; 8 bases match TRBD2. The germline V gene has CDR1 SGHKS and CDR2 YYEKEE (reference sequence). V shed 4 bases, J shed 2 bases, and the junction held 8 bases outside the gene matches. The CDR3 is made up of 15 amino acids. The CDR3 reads CASSLAGGGTYEQYF. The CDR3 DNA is TGTGCCAGCAGCCTTGCGGGGGGAGGGACCTACGAGCAGTACTTC. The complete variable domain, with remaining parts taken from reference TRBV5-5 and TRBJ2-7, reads DAGVTQSPTHLIKTRGQQVTLRCSPISGHKSVSWYQQVLGQGPQFIFQYYEKEERGRGNFPDRFSARQFPNYSSELNVNALLLGDSALYLCASSLAGGGTYEQYFGPGTRLTVT.

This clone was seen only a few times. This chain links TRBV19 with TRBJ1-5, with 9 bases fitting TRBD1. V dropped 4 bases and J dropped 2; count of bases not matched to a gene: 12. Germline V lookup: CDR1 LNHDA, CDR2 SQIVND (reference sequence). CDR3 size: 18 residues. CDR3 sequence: CASSKTGTGYGGNQPQHF. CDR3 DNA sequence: TGTGCCAGTAGTAAAACCGGGACAGGGTACGGAGGCAATCAGCCCCAGCATTTT. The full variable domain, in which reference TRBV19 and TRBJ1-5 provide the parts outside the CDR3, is DGGITQSPKYLFRKEGQNVTLSCEQNLNHDAMYWYRQDPGQGLRLIYYSQIVNDFQKGDIAEGYSVSREKKESFPLTVTSAQKNPTAFYLCASSKTGTGYGGNQPQHFGDGTRLSIL.

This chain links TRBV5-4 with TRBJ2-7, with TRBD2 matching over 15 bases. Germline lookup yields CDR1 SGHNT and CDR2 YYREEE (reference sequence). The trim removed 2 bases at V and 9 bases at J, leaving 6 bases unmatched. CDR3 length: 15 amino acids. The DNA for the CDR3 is TGTGCCAGCAGCTTTCCGGGACTAGCGGGAGGAAGGCAGTACTTC. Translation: CASSFPGLAGGRQYF.

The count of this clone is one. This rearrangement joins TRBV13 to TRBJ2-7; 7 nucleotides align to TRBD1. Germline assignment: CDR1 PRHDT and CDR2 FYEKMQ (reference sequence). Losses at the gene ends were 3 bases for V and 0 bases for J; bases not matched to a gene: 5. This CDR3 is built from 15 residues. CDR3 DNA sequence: TGTGCCAGCAGCTTGACAGGGATAAGCTCCTACGAGCAGTACTTC. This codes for CASSLTGISSYEQYF.

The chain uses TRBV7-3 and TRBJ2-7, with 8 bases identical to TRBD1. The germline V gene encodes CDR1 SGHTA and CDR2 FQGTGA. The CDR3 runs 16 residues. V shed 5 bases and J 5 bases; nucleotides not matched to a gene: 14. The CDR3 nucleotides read TGTGCCAGCAGCCGGGCGGACAGGGCTCTTCTGGACGAGCAGTACTTC. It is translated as CASSRADRALLDEQYF.

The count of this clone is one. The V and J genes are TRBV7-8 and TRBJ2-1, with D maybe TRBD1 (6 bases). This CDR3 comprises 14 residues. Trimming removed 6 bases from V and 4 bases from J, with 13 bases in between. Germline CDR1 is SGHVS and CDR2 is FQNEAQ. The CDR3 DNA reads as TGTGCCAGCAGTTCTTACCAGGGGTACAATGAGCAGTTCTTC. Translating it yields CASSSYQGYNEQFF.

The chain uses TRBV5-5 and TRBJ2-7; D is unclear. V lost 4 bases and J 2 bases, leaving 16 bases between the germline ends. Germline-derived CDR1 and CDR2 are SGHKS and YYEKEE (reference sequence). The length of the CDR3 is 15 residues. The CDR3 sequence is CASSLLTSLTYEQYF. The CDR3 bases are TGTGCCAGCAGCCTCTTGACATCTCTTACCTACGAGCAGTACTTC.

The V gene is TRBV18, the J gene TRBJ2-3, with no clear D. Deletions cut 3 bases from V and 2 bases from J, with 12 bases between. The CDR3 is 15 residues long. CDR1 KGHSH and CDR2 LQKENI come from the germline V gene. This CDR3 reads CASSPRGQATDTQYF. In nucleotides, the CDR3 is TGTGCCAGCTCACCTCGAGGTCAGGCCACAGATACGCAGTATTTT.

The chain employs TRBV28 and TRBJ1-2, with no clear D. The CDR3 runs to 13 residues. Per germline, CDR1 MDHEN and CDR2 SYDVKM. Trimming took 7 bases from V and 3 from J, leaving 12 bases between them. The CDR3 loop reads CASTSTFYYGYTF. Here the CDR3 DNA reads TGTGCCAGCACCTCGACCTTTTACTATGGCTACACCTTC.

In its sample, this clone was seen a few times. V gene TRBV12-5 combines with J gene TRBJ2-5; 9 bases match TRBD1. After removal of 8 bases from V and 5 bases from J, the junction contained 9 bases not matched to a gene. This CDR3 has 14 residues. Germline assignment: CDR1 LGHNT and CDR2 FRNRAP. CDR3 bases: TGTGCTAGTTCCCGGGACAGGGCTGTGGAGACCCAGTACTTC. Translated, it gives CASSRDRAVETQYF.

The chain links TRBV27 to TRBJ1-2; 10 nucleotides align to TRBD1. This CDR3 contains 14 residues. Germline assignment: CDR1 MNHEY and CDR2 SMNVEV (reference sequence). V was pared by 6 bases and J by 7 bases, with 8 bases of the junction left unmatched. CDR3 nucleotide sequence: TGTGCCAGCAGCGACCAAGGGGACAGGGGTGGCTACACCTTC. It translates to CASSDQGDRGGYTF.

The CDR3 nucleotides are TGTGCCAGCAGTTTATCGCCTCGACAGGGCGGAGCTTTCTTT. Translation gives CASSLSPRQGGAFF. The V call is TRBV27, the J call TRBJ1-1, with 7 bases that match TRBD1. Germline CDR1 reads MNHEY; CDR2 reads SMNVEV (reference sequence). This CDR3 has 14 amino acids. The J segment lost 10 bases and the V segment lost 0 bases, leaving 8 bases of the junction unmatched.

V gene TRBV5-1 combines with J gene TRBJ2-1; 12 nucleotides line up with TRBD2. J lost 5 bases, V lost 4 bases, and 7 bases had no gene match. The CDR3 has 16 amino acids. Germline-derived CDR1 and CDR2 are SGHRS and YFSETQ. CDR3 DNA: TGCGCCAGCAGCCAGCTACGGACTAGCGGGGACAATGAGCAGTTCTTC. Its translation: CASSQLRTSGDNEQFF.

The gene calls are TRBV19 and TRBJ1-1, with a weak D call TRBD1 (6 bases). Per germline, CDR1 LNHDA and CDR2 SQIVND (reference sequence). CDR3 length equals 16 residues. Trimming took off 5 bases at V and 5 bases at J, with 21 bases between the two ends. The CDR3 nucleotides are TGTGCCAGTAGTTTGGGTTGGCGGGGGGCAGGTACTGAAGCTTTCTTT. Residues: CASSLGWRGAGTEAFF.

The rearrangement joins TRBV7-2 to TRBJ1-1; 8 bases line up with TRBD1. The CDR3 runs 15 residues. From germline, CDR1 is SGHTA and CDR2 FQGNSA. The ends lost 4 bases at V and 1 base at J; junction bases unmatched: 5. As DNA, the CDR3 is TGTGCCAGCAGCTCACAGGGGGTTGCGAACACTGAAGCTTTCTTT. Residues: CASSSQGVANTEAFF.

The CDR3, as DNA: TGCGCCAGCAGCCAAGTAGGGACAGGGGTCTACACCTTC. This translates into CASSQVGTGVYTF. The rearrangement uses TRBV4-1 and TRBJ1-2; TRBD1 matches at 10 bases. Germline V lookup: CDR1 MGHRA, CDR2 YSYEKL. This CDR3 region has 13 residues. Losses at the gene ends were 1 base for V and 10 bases for J; bases not matched to a gene: 3.

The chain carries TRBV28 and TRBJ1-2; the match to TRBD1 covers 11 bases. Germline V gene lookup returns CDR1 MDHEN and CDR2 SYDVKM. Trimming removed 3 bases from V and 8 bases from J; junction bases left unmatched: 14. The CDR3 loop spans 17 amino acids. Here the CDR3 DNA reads TGTGCCAGCAGTTTGTCCTACCTTGGACAGGGGGCGCGAGGCTACACCTTC. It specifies CASSLSYLGQGARGYTF.

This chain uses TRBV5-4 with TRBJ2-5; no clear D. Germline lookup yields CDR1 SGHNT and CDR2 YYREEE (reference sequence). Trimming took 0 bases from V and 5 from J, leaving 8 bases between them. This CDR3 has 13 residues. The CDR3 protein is CASSLASAETQYF. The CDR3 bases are TGTGCCAGCAGCTTGGCTTCGGCGGAGACCCAGTACTTC.